Below, 6 T cell receptor beta chains from the same sample are listed, as sequenced in a study of persistence of HIV-infected CD4 T cells. This nonspecific control used anti-CD3/anti-CD28 bead stimulation of CD4+ T cells. Sorting selected CD4+ T cells upregulating both CD40 ligand and CD69. Antigen specificity for these receptors is unknown. Sequencing used immunoSEQ version 4 in survey mode. Sequencing used immunoSEQ multiplex PCR; TCRdb keeps in-frame clones, though not all of them. The sample contains 40,000 to 45,000 clones, 89% of which appear only once. This sample comprised CD4+ T cells sorted from PBMCs after roughly 19-hour stimulation, obtained from a patient who received antiretroviral therapy. These receptors all come from an adult man with HIV who was CMV-seropositive.

The rearrangement joins TRBV3-1 (or the pseudogene TRBV3-2) to TRBJ1-5; D uncertain. The germline V gene encodes CDR1 LGHDT and CDR2 YNNKEL (reference sequence). V was trimmed by 1 base and J by 3 bases, leaving 10 bases between them. The CDR3 covers 15 residues. As DNA, the CDR3 is TGTGCCAGCAGCCAAGGAGGGAGGGTCAATCAGCCCCAGCATTTT. Protein: CASSQGGRVNQPQHF.

The rearrangement uses TRBV27 and TRBJ2-1; a weak D match, TRBD2 (7 bases). CDR1 is MNHEY, CDR2 SMNVEV, per germline (reference sequence). The CDR3 contains 18 residues. V was trimmed by 1 base and J by 8 bases, leaving 24 bases between them. The chain's CDR3 is CASSLLGGAREALDEQFF. In DNA, the CDR3 is TGTGCCAGCAGTTTATTGGGGGGGGCTCGGGAAGCTTTGGATGAGCAGTTCTTC.

The chain is built from TRBV29-1 and TRBJ2-2, with 12 positions matching TRBD1. J lost 3 bases, V lost 5 bases, and 10 bases had no gene match. Germline values: CDR1 SQVTM, CDR2 ANQGSEA. This CDR3 comprises 17 residues. CDR3 nucleotide sequence: TGCAGCGTTAGGACCGGGACAGGGGGCAGTGACACCGGGGAGCTGTTTTTT. This gives the protein CSVRTGTGGSDTGELFF.

This chain connects TRBV28 to TRBJ2-1; D unresolved. The germline V and J ends were trimmed by 5 bases and 9 bases, with 11 bases remaining between them. CDR3 size: 12 residues. CDR1 is MDHEN, CDR2 SYDVKM, per germline. Here the CDR3 reads CASSLGRSEQFF. CDR3 bases: TGTGCCAGCAGTCTGGGAAGGAGTGAGCAGTTCTTC.

The V and J genes are TRBV2 and TRBJ1-2; a weak D match, TRBD1 (5 bases). With 4 bases removed from V and 5 bases from J, the gap between germline ends came to 14 bases. Germline values: CDR1 SNHLY, CDR2 FYNNEI. CDR3 size: 14 residues. The CDR3 DNA sequence: TGTGCCAGCAGTGCCCAGGGTAAAGGGTATGGCTACACCTTC. This sequence encodes CASSAQGKGYGYTF.

V usage is TRBV14 and J usage is TRBJ1-2, with D possibly being TRBD1 (5 bases). Per the germline V gene, CDR1 is SGHDN and CDR2 is FVKESK. The CDR3 loop spans 17 amino acids. V was shortened by 3 bases and J by 4 bases, with 21 bases between the two germline ends. CDR3 protein: CASSHPLRTPLFYGYTF. Here the CDR3 DNA reads TGTGCCAGCAGCCACCCACTCCGGACACCATTATTCTATGGCTACACCTTC.